A selection of T cell receptor beta chains follows, all from one sample in a study of cytomegalovirus exposure and HLA in healthy donors. Some clones are missing from TCRdb's copy, which holds only in-frame ones; the method was immunoSEQ multiplex PCR. Of 200,000 to 250,000 clones in the sample, more than 65% were seen once. Specimen: PBMCs. The receptors stem from a man aged 18-30 years in good health and CMV-seronegative. Both conserved end residues are part of each CDR3. Fields, in order: J gene, V gene, D gene, CDR3 protein, CDR3 DNA. D genes are given only for firm matches.

>TRBJ2-5|TRBV7-3|TRBD2
CASSLTSGRVETQYF
TGTGCCAGCAGCTTGACTAGCGGGAGGGTGGAGACCCAGTACTTC
>TRBJ1-3|TRBV29-1|TRBD1
CSITGQSSGNTIYF
TGCAGCATAACGGGACAGTCCTCTGGAAACACCATATATTTT
>TRBJ2-2|TRBV7-3|TRBD1
CASSRTGGANTGELFF
TGTGCCAGCAGCCGCACAGGGGGCGCGAACACCGGGGAGCTGTTTTTT
>TRBJ2-7|TRBV30|TRBD1
CAWIPPQGALKFYYEQYF
TGTGCCTGGATTCCGCCGCAGGGGGCTTTGAAATTCTACTACGAGCAGTACTTC
>TRBJ2-1|TRBV6-5|-
CASRPAGSNEQFF
TGTGCCAGCAGGCCCGCGGGCTCCAATGAGCAGTTCTTC
>TRBJ2-3|TRBV7-2|-
CATAQGVGTQYF
TGTGCCACCGCCCAAGGGGTCGGTACGCAGTATTTT
>TRBJ1-3|TRBV6-5|-
CASFEGISGNTIYF
TGTGCCAGCTTCGAGGGTATCTCTGGAAACACCATATATTTT
>TRBJ1-1|TRBV6-6|-
CASSGRGGINTEAFF
TGTGCCAGCAGTGGGCGGGGGGGAATAAACACTGAAGCTTTCTTT
>TRBJ1-2|TRBV7-2|-
CASSLRQDPFYGYTF
TGTGCCAGCAGCTTAAGGCAGGATCCCTTCTATGGCTACACCTTC
>TRBJ1-5|TRBV27|-
CASSPTSGHSNQPQHF
TGTGCCAGCAGTCCCACCTCGGGACATAGCAATCAGCCCCAGCATTTT
>TRBJ1-1|TRBV6-6|-
CASSYGGTNTEAFF
TGTGCCAGCAGTTACGGGGGGACGAACACTGAAGCTTTCTTT
>TRBJ2-7|TRBV4-1|TRBD1
CASSRSGDRPTYEQYF
TGCGCCAGCAGCCGCTCTGGGGACAGACCCACCTACGAGCAGTACTTC
>TRBJ2-5|TRBV20-1|-
CSAKGRETQYF
TGCAGTGCTAAGGGGCGAGAGACCCAGTACTTC
>TRBJ2-4|TRBV15|-
CATSSKARQGKNIQYF
TGTGCCACCAGCAGTAAAGCCCGGCAGGGCAAAAACATTCAGTACTTC
>TRBJ1-1|TRBV5-4|TRBD1
CASSTNRGNTEAFF
TGTGCCAGCAGCACAAACAGGGGGAACACTGAAGCTTTCTTT